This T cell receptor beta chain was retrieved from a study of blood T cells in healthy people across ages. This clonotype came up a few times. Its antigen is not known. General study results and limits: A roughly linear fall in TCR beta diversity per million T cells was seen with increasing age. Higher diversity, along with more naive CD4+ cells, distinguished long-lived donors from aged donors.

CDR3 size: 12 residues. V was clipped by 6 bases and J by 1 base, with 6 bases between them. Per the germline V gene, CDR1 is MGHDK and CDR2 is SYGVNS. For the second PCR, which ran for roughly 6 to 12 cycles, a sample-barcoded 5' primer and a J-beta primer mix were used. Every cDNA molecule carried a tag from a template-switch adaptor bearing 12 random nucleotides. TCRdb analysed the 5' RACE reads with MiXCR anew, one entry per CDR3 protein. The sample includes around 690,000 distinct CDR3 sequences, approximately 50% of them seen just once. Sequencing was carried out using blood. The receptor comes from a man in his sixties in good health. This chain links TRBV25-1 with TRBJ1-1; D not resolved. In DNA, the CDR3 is TGTGCCAGCAGAGCGGGGAACACTGAAGCTTTCTTT. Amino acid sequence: CASRAGNTEAFF.